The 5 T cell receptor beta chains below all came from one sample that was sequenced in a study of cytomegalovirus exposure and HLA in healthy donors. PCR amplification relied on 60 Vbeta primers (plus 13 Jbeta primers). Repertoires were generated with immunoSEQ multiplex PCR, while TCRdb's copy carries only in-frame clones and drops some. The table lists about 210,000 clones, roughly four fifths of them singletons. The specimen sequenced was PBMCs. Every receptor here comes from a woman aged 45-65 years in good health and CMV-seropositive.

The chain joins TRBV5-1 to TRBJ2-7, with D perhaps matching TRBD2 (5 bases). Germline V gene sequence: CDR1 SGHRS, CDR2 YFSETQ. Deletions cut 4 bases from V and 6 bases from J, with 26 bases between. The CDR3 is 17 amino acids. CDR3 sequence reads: CASSPFSSGGVGLEQYF. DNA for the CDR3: TGCGCCAGCAGCCCCTTCAGCAGCGGAGGTGTAGGTCTCGAGCAGTACTTC.

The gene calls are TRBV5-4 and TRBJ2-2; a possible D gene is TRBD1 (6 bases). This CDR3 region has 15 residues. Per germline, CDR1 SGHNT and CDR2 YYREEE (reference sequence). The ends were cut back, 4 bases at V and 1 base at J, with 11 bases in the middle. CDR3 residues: CASSTGTRNTGELFF. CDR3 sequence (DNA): TGTGCCAGCAGCACCGGGACAAGGAACACCGGGGAGCTGTTTTTT.

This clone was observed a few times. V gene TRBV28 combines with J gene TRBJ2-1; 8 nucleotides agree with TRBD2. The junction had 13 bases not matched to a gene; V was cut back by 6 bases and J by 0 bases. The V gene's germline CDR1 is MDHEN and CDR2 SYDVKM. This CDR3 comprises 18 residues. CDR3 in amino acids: CASSPSPGLGSSYNEQFF. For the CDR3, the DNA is TGTGCCAGCAGCCCATCTCCGGGACTAGGCAGCTCCTACAATGAGCAGTTCTTC.

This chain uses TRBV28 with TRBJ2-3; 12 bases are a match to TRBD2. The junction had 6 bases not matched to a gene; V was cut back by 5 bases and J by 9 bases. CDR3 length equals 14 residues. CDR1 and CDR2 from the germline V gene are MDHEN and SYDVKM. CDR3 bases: TGTGCCAGCAGTCTCCCTAGCGGGGGGGAAACGCAGTATTTT. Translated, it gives CASSLPSGGETQYF.

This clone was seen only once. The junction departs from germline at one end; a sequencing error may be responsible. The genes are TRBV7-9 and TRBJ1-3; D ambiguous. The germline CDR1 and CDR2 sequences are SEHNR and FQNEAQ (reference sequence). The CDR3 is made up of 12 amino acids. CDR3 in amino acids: CSSAQSGNTIYF. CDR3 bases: TGTTCCAGCGCACAGTCTGGAAACACCATATATTTT.